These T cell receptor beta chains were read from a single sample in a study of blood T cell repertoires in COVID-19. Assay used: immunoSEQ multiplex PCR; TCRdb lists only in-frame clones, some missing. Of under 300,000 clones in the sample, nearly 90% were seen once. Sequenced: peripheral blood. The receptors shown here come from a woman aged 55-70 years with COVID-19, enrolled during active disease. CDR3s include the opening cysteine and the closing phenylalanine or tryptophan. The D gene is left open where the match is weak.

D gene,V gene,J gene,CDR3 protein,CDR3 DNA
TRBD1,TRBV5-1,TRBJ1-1,CASSDRDRGMMTEAFF,TGCGCCAGCAGCGACCGGGACAGGGGGATGATGACTGAAGCTTTCTTT
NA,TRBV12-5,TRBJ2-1,CASANNNEQFF,TGTGCTAGTGCAAACAACAATGAGCAGTTCTTC
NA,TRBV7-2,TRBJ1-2,CASSLGSGGGYGYTF,TGTGCCAGCAGCTTAGGGTCGGGGGGCGGCTATGGCTACACCTTC
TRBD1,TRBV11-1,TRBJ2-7,CASSLGQLYEQYF,TGTGCCAGCAGCTTGGGACAGTTATACGAGCAGTACTTC
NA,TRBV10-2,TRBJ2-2,CASSVLDTGELFF,TGCGCCAGCAGTGTACTAGACACCGGGGAGCTGTTTTTT
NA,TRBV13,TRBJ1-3,CASSLGHSGNTIYF,TGTGCCAGCAGCTTAGGACACTCTGGAAACACCATATATTTT
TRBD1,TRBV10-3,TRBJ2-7,CAIAGTGSNEQYF,TGTGCCATCGCCGGGACAGGGAGTAACGAGCAGTACTTC
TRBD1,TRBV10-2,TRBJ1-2,CASSDRGHYGYTF,TGCGCCAGCAGTGACAGGGGGCACTATGGCTACACCTTC
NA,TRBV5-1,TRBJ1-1,CASSLADRNTEAFF,TGCGCCAGCAGCTTGGCCGACAGAAACACTGAAGCTTTCTTT
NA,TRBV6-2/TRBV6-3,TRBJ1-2,CASSYGGNYGYTF,TGTGCCAGCAGTTACGGCGGCAACTATGGCTACACCTTC
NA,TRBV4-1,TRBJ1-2,CASSQDLATSYGYTF,TGCGCCAGCAGCCAAGATTTGGCAACATCCTATGGCTACACCTTC
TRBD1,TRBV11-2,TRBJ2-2,CASSFRQGYTGELFF,TGTGCCAGCAGCTTCCGACAGGGGTATACCGGGGAGCTGTTTTTT